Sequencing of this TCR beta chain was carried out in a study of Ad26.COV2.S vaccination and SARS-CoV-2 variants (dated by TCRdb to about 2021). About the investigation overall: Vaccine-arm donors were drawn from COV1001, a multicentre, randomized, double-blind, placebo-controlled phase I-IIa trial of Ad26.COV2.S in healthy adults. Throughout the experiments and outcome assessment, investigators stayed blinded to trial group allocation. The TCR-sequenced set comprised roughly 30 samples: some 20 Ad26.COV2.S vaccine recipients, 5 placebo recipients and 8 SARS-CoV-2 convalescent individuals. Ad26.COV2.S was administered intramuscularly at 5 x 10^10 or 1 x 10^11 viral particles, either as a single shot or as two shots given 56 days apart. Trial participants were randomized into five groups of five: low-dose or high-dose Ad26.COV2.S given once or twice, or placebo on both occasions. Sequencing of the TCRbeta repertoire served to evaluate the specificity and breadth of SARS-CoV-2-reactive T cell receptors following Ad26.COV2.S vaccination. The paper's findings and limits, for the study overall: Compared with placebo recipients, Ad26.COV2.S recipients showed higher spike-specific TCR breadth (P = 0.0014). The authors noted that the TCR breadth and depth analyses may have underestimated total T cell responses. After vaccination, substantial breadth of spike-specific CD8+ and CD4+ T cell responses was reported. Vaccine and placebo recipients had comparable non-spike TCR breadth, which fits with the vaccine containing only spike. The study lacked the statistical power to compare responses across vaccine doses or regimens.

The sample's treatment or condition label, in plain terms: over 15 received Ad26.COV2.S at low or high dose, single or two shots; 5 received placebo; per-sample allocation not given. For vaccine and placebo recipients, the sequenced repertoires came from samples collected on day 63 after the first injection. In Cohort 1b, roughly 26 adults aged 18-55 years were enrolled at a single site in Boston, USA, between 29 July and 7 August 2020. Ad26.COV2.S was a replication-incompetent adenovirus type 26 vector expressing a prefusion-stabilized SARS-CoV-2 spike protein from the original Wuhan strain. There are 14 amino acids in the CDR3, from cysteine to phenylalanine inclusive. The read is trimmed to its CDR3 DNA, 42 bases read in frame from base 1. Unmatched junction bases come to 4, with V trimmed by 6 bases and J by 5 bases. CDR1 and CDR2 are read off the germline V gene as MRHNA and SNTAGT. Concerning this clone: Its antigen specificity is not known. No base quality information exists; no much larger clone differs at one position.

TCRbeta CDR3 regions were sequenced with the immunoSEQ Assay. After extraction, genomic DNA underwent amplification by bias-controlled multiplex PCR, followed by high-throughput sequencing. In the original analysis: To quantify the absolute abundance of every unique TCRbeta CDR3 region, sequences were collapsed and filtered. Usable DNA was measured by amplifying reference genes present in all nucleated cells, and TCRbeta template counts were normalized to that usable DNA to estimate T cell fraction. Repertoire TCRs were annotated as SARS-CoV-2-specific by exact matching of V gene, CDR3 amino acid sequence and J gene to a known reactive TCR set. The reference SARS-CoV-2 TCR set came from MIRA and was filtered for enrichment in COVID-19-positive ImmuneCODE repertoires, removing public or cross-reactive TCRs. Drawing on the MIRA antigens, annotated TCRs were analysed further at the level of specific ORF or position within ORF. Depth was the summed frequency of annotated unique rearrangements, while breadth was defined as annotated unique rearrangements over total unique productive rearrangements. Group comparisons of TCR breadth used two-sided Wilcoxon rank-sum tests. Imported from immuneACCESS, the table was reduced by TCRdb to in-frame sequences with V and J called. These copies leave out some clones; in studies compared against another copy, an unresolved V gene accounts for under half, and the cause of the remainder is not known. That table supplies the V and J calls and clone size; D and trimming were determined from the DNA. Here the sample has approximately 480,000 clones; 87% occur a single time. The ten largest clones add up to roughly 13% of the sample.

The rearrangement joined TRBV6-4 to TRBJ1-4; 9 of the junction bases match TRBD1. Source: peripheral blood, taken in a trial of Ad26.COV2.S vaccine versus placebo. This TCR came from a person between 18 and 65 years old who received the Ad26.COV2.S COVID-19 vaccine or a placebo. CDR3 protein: CASSWDRANEKLFF. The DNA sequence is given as TGTGCCAGCAGCTGGGACAGGGCGAATGAAAAACTGTTTTTT.